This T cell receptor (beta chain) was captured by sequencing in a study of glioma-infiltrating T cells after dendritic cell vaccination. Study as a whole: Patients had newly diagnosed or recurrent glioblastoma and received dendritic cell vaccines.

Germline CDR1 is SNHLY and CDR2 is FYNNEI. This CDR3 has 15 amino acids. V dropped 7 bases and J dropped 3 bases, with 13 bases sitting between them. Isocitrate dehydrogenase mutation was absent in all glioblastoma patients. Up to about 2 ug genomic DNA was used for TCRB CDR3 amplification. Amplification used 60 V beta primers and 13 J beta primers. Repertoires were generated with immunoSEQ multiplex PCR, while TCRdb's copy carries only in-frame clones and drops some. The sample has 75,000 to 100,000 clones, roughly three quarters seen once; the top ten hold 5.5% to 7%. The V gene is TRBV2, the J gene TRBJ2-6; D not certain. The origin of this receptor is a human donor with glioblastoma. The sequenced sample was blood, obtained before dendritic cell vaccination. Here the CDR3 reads CASTDRSFGANVLTF. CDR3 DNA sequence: TGTGCCAGCACTGATCGGAGTTTTGGGGCCAACGTCCTGACTTTC.